This TCR beta chain was identified in a study of cytomegalovirus exposure and HLA in healthy donors. Study-wide results and caveats: The sole available immune exposure information was CMV serostatus. Earlier analysis yielded a pattern in which most TCR beta V segments were productive about 87% or about 30% of the time.

On this clone: The antigen remains unidentified.

Researchers ran the PCR with 60 Vbeta and 13 Jbeta primers. This table comes from immunoSEQ multiplex PCR, and its TCRdb copy is limited to in-frame clones, with some not included. The data show some 150,000 clones, with 70% to 90% seen just once and about 0.77% held by the top ten. The germline CDR1 and CDR2 sequences are SNHLY and FYNNEI. The CDR3 is 16 residues long. Deletions cut 1 base from V and 2 bases from J, with 9 bases between. The chain recombines TRBV2 with TRBJ1-6; TRBD1 might be the D (5 bases). The receptor was isolated from a woman aged 18-29 years in good health and CMV-seronegative. Specimen: PBMCs. The CDR3 nucleotides read TGTGCCAGCAGTGAAGGGGGCAGGGCCTATAATTCACCCCTCCACTTT. Translated, it gives CASSEGGRAYNSPLHF.